A single TCR beta chain is shown here with its context. There are 14 residues in the CDR3. CDR1 and CDR2 (germline): MNHEY, SVGAGI. The V and J ends lost 4 bases and 4 bases, in that order; junction bases with no gene match: 4. These data come from a study of a mutant IDH1 vaccine in newly diagnosed glioma. Sequencing was performed with immunoSEQ multiplex PCR; in TCRdb, only in-frame clones are kept and a portion is missing. The sample consists of 98,000 or so clones, over 85% of them appearing once. Time point defined: baseline, week 1 (first vaccination visit). The treatment is: pre-vaccination baseline after standard-of-care therapy.

The specimen was PBMCs, collected from a glioma patient treated with radiotherapy, temozolomide or both. The clonotype comes from a woman between 50 and 59 years old with glioma. The V call is TRBV6-5, the J call TRBJ1-3, with TRBD1 identical over 7 bases. The CDR3 is CASSSWDSGNTIYF. CDR3 DNA sequence: TGTGCCAGCAGTTCCTGGGACAGCGGAAACACCATATATTTT.